This record concerns one T cell receptor beta chain sequence. The sample belongs to a study of blood T cells in healthy people across ages. Trimming took off 7 bases at V and 8 bases at J, with 7 bases between the two ends. This CDR3 is built from 10 residues. Germline V gives CDR1 MNHNY, CDR2 SVGAGI (reference sequence). The use of a sample-barcoded 5' primer and a J-beta primer mix characterized a second PCR of about 6 to 11 cycles. Each CDR3 protein is one row after TCRdb ran MiXCR on the 5' RACE reads. This sample yields around 990,000 distinct CDR3 sequences, of which roughly a quarter are seen a single time; about 0.8% belongs to the top ten. This sample was shared with a second study, whose subject was T cells of mothers and their children.

The specimen was blood. This chain links TRBV6-6 with TRBJ2-3; D is ambiguous. This TCR was sampled from a girl aged 2 to 10 in good health. For the CDR3, the DNA is TGTGCCAGCAAAAGCGTTACGCAGTATTTT. It encodes CASKSVTQYF.